The next 31 T cell receptor beta chains were all read from a single sample in a study of control samples from healthy donors and cancer patients. The data were produced by immunoSEQ multiplex PCR, yet TCRdb's version contains in-frame clones alone and is incomplete. The repertoire holds roughly 190,000 clones, with roughly nine tenths as singletons. Sequencing was performed on blood. Source of these receptors: a man aged 25-40 years in good health.

The chain recombines TRBV6-6 with TRBJ2-2, with D possibly matching TRBD2 (6 bases). The V and J ends lost 2 bases and 4 bases respectively, with 11 bases between them. Per germline, CDR1 MNHNY and CDR2 SVGAGI (reference sequence). This CDR3 is 15 amino acids long. In DNA, the CDR3 is TGTGCCAGCAGTTACGAGTCGCGGGGCACCGGGGAGCTGTTTTTT. It translates to CASSYESRGTGELFF.

The CDR3 bases are TGTGCCAGCAGCGGCAGGGTTCTCTTTTTTGGCACTGAAGCTTTCTTT. Protein product: CASSGRVLFFGTEAFF. The chain employs TRBV14 and TRBJ1-1; D perhaps matches TRBD1 (5 bases). This CDR3 has 16 amino acids. Between the trimmed V and J ends, which lost 5 bases and 4 bases, there was a span of 20 bases. Germline V gene data show CDR1 as SGHDN and CDR2 as FVKESK.

This clone was picked up one time. The chain is built from TRBV27 and TRBJ1-1, with 7 bases fitting TRBD1. V shed 5 bases, J shed 2 bases, and the junction held 8 bases outside the gene matches. The CDR3 extends over 15 amino acids. Germline V gene sequence: CDR1 MNHEY, CDR2 SMNVEV (reference sequence). The CDR3 reads CASSQNTGANTEAFF. The CDR3 region has the DNA TGTGCCAGCAGTCAGAACACAGGGGCTAACACTGAAGCTTTCTTT.

V gene TRBV10-3 combines with J gene TRBJ2-7, with D tentatively TRBD1 (5 bases). The V end was cut by 0 bases, the J end by 3 bases, with 9 bases between. The CDR3 has 14 amino acids. Per the germline V gene, CDR1 is ENHRY and CDR2 is SYGVKD. CDR3 sequence (DNA): TGTGCCATCAGTGAGTCGAAGGACAACTACGAGCAGTACTTC. Translating gives CAISESKDNYEQYF.

This clone was picked up one time. The chain combines TRBV27 with TRBJ2-7, with 9 bases fitting TRBD2. Germline V gives CDR1 MNHEY, CDR2 SMNVEV (reference sequence). J lost 4 bases, V lost 2 bases, and 6 bases had no gene match. The CDR3 covers 15 residues. CDR3 residues: CASSLRGGGAYEQYF. The CDR3 DNA reads as TGTGCCAGCAGTTTAAGAGGCGGGGGGGCGTACGAGCAGTACTTC.

The rearrangement joins TRBV11-2 to TRBJ2-7; D remains ambiguous. The CDR3 consists of 10 residues. V dropped 5 bases and J dropped 6 bases, with 5 bases sitting between them. Germline V gene data show CDR1 as SGHAT and CDR2 as FQNNGV. In DNA, the CDR3 is TGTGCCAGCAGCACCATCGAGCAGTACTTC. It codes for CASSTIEQYF. The whole variable domain, filled in from reference TRBV11-2 and TRBJ2-7, reads EAGVAQSPRYKIIEKRQSVAFWCNPISGHATLYWYQQILGQGPKLLIQFQNNGVVDDSQLPKDRFSAERLKGVDSTLKIQPAKLEDSAVYLCASSTIEQYFGPGTRLTVT.

This clone was found once. The chain is built from TRBV6-2 or TRBV6-3 and TRBJ2-2, with 9 positions matching TRBD1. In germline, CDR1 is MNHEY, CDR2 SVGEGT. The CDR3 sequence is 16 residues long. The J segment lost 4 bases and the V segment lost 6 bases, leaving 9 bases of the junction unmatched. Here the CDR3 reads CASRPNSGQGTGELFF. CDR3 bases: TGTGCCAGCAGGCCTAATTCGGGACAGGGCACCGGGGAGCTGTTTTTT.

This sequence joins TRBV9 and TRBJ1-5, with D hard to call. The germline gives CDR1 SGDLS, CDR2 YYNGEE. V was cut by 0 bases and J by 2 bases, with 9 bases left in between. CDR3 length: 15 amino acids. In DNA, the CDR3 is TGTGCCAGCAGCGTAGAAGGGTTTGGCAATCAGCCCCAGCATTTT. This codes for CASSVEGFGNQPQHF.

V and J are TRBV27 and TRBJ1-1; unclear D gene. The CDR3 spans 13 residues. V lost 2 bases and J lost 7, with 11 bases in between. The germline V gene encodes CDR1 MNHEY and CDR2 SMNVEV (reference sequence). CDR3 sequence: CASSLEDGYEAFF. CDR3 DNA sequence: TGTGCCAGCAGTTTAGAGGACGGATATGAAGCTTTCTTT.

The gene calls are TRBV7-8 and TRBJ1-5; TRBD1 matches 7 bases. This CDR3 has 16 residues. The germline V gene has CDR1 SGHVS and CDR2 FQNEAQ. The V and J ends lost 4 bases and 0 bases, in that order; junction bases with no gene match: 6. The DNA of the CDR3 is TGTGCCAGCAGCTCGAGGTACAGGGGTAGCAATCAGCCCCAGCATTTT. It yields the protein CASSSRYRGSNQPQHF.

This clone showed up just once. The chain joins TRBV18 to TRBJ2-3; 8 bases align to TRBD1. V shed 4 bases and J 6 bases; nucleotides not matched to a gene: 9. The CDR3 consists of 15 residues. Germline V gives CDR1 KGHSH, CDR2 LQKENI. CDR3 bases: TGTGCCAGCTCACTATTCCAGGGGGCGGTGGATACGCAGTATTTT. Its translation: CASSLFQGAVDTQYF.

CDR3 amino acids: CAWSASSTGRTEAFF. CDR3 sequence (DNA): TGTGCCTGGAGTGCTAGTTCGACAGGGAGAACTGAAGCTTTCTTT. The V gene is TRBV30, the J gene TRBJ1-1, with 7 nucleotides matching TRBD1. This CDR3 has 15 amino acids. CDR1 is GTSNPN and CDR2 is SVGIG in the germline V gene (reference sequence). Trimming at V came to 1 base and at J to 5 bases, leaving 10 bases not matched to a gene.

This clone was found once. The chain combines TRBV19 with TRBJ2-3; TRBD1 or TRBD2 may be the D gene (5 bases each). The CDR3 consists of 16 residues. Germline CDR1 LNHDA, CDR2 SQIVND (reference sequence). Trimming removed 4 bases from V and 4 bases from J, with 18 bases in between. CDR3: CASSTSGTPRADTQYF. The CDR3 region has the DNA TGTGCCAGTAGTACCTCCGGGACCCCCCGAGCAGATACGCAGTATTTT. The full variable domain, with the rest looked up from reference TRBV19 and TRBJ2-3, is DGGITQSPKYLFRKEGQNVTLSCEQNLNHDAMYWYRQDPGQGLRLIYYSQIVNDFQKGDIAEGYSVSREKKESFPLTVTSAQKNPTAFYLCASSTSGTPRADTQYFGPGTRLTVL.

This sequence joins TRBV7-2 and TRBJ2-7, with 7 nucleotides matching TRBD2. Per germline, CDR1 SGHTA and CDR2 FQGNSA. This CDR3 comprises 13 residues. V shed 0 bases, J shed 5 bases, and the junction held 1 base outside the gene matches. The CDR3, as DNA: TGTGCCAGCAGCTTAGCGACTAGCCACGAGCAGTACTTC. As protein: CASSLATSHEQYF.

This clone was counted a single time. The gene calls are TRBV30 and TRBJ1-2; D unclear. CDR3 length equals 12 residues. Deletions cut 3 bases from V and 3 bases from J, with 8 bases between. Germline lookup yields CDR1 GTSNPN and CDR2 SVGIG (reference sequence). The CDR3 DNA sequence: TGTGCCTGGAGGTTTGACCACTATGGCTACACCTTC. Protein: CAWRFDHYGYTF.

V gene TRBV19 combines with J gene TRBJ1-2, with D possibly matching TRBD1 (6 bases). The CDR3 loop spans 15 amino acids. Germline V gives CDR1 LNHDA, CDR2 SQIVND (reference sequence). V shed 3 bases and J shed 7 bases, with 18 bases lying between them. CDR3 sequence: CASSISSGGGGGYTF. The CDR3 DNA reads as TGTGCCAGTAGTATTAGCTCCGGAGGGGGAGGTGGCTACACCTTC.

The chain joins TRBV4-1 to TRBJ2-5; D gene ambiguous. Trimming left V 0 bases short and J 3 bases short, with 2 bases between. Germline V CDR1 and CDR2: MGHRA, YSYEKL. The CDR3 is 12 residues long. The CDR3 DNA reads TGCGCCAGCAGCCAAGAAGAAGAGACCCAGTACTTC. Translated, it gives CASSQEEETQYF.

V and J are TRBV7-6 and TRBJ2-3; D unresolved. V was pared by 0 bases and J by 2 bases, with 9 bases between. CDR1 is SGHVS and CDR2 is FNYEAQ in the germline V gene. This CDR3 is 15 amino acids long. The CDR3 sequence is CASSLAGVLTDTQYF. Written as DNA, the CDR3 is TGTGCCAGCAGCTTAGCTGGGGTCCTCACAGATACGCAGTATTTT.

The chain employs TRBV24-1 and TRBJ1-1; the D gene is possibly TRBD1 (5 bases). The V gene lost 4 bases and the J gene lost 5 bases, with 10 bases spanning the gap. The CDR3 contains 13 residues. Germline CDR1 KGHDR, CDR2 SFDVKD. The CDR3 DNA sequence: TGTGCCACCAGTGACCCGAGGGGTACTGAAGCTTTCTTT. The encoded protein is CATSDPRGTEAFF.

The chain is built from TRBV4-1 and TRBJ1-1, with 7 bases identical to TRBD1. This CDR3 region has 13 residues. Per germline, CDR1 MGHRA and CDR2 YSYEKL. Trimming at V came to 5 bases and at J to 10 bases, leaving 10 bases not matched to a gene. CDR3 in amino acids: CASSRWQGEIAFF. The CDR3 coding sequence is TGCGCCAGCAGCAGGTGGCAGGGGGAGATAGCTTTCTTT.

This chain connects TRBV7-9 to TRBJ2-2; 9 bases fit TRBD1. Germline V gives CDR1 SEHNR, CDR2 FQNEAQ (reference sequence). V lost 5 bases to trimming and J lost 0 bases; unmatched junction nucleotides: 4. The CDR3 length is 16 residues. The CDR3 nucleotides are TGTGCCAGCAGCGATAGGACAGGGGCGAACACCGGGGAGCTGTTTTTT. It specifies CASSDRTGANTGELFF.

The chain recombines TRBV11-3 with TRBJ1-1, with D possibly TRBD1 on 5 matching bases. This CDR3 has 13 residues. V lost 1 base, J lost 8 bases, and 11 bases lay in between. CDR1 is SGHNT, CDR2 YENEEA, per germline. As DNA, the CDR3 is TGTGCCAGCAGCTTAGGGCAGGGCAGGGAAGCTTTCTTT. It specifies CASSLGQGREAFF.

The V call is TRBV19, the J call TRBJ2-3; TRBD2 agrees at 8 bases. Per germline, CDR1 LNHDA and CDR2 SQIVND (reference sequence). V shed 10 bases and J 7 bases; nucleotides not matched to a gene: 7. The CDR3 loop spans 12 amino acids. The CDR3 DNA is TGTGCCACACGGGGGGGCCTGAATACGCAGTATTTT. It encodes CATRGGLNTQYF.

V and J are TRBV4-1 and TRBJ1-2; D is possibly TRBD1 (6 bases). Trimming removed 3 bases from V and 3 bases from J, with 8 bases in between. This CDR3 spans 13 amino acids. Germline V lookup: CDR1 MGHRA, CDR2 YSYEKL. CDR3 residues: CASSQDSHYGYTF. The DNA for the CDR3 is TGCGCCAGCAGCCAGGACAGCCACTATGGCTACACCTTC.

V usage is TRBV6-2 or TRBV6-3 and J usage is TRBJ2-3; D remains unclear. Deletions cut 5 bases from V and 2 bases from J, with 11 bases between. The CDR3 runs to 14 residues. Germline assignment: CDR1 MNHEY and CDR2 SVGEGT. CDR3 DNA sequence: TGTGCCAGCAGTCTCGGGCTGACCACAGATACGCAGTATTTT. Residues: CASSLGLTTDTQYF.

The chain uses TRBV27 and TRBJ2-1, with 8 bases that match TRBD1. V shed 6 bases and J 3 bases; nucleotides not matched to a gene: 13. CDR1 is MNHEY, CDR2 SMNVEV, per germline (reference sequence). The CDR3 is 17 residues long. The CDR3 loop is CASRKNYRDRIYNEQFF. The CDR3 DNA follows: TGTGCCAGCAGAAAAAACTACCGGGACAGGATCTACAATGAGCAGTTCTTC.

V and J are TRBV9 and TRBJ2-1, with 9 bases lining up with TRBD1. Germline CDR1 and CDR2: SGDLS and YYNGEE. This CDR3 is 13 amino acids long. Unmatched junction bases numbered 3, after V lost 2 bases and J lost 9 bases. As DNA, the CDR3 is TGTGCCAGCAGCGTCGGGACAGGGATTGAGCAGTTCTTC. Amino acids: CASSVGTGIEQFF. Variable domain in full (rest from reference TRBV9 and TRBJ2-1): DSGVTQTPKHLITATGQRVTLRCSPRSGDLSVYWYQQSLDQGLQFLIQYYNGEERAKGNILERFSAQQFPDLHSELNLSSLELGDSALYFCASSVGTGIEQFFGPGTRLTVL.

The J gene is TRBJ2-7, the V gene TRBV27, with 7 bases fitting TRBD1. CDR1 and CDR2 (germline): MNHEY, SMNVEV (reference sequence). V lost 3 bases and J lost 5; bases outside the gene matches: 10. CDR3 length: 15 residues. CDR3 region: CASSFLDRPADEQYF. In DNA, the CDR3 is TGTGCCAGCAGTTTCCTGGACAGGCCTGCCGACGAGCAGTACTTC.

In its sample, this clone was seen a few times. The chain links TRBV2 to TRBJ1-1; TRBD1 matches at 9 bases. Trimming cost V 6 bases and J 5 bases; bases outside gene matches: 7. The CDR3 covers 14 residues. CDR1 and CDR2 (germline): SNHLY, FYNNEI. DNA of the CDR3: TGTGCCAGCAGACAGAGACAGGGGGGAACTGAAGCTTTCTTT. Its translation is CASRQRQGGTEAFF.

The chain links TRBV6-5 to TRBJ2-3; D not certain. The CDR3 is 15 residues long. The V end lost 0 bases, the J end lost 0 bases, and 7 bases lay between the germline ends. Looked up from germline, CDR1 is MNHEY and CDR2 is SVGAGI. Here the CDR3 reads CASSYSTTSTDTQYF. DNA for the CDR3: TGTGCCAGCAGTTACTCGACGACTAGCACAGATACGCAGTATTTT.

The chain combines TRBV4-1 with TRBJ1-5, with D uncertain. Germline V gene data show CDR1 as MGHRA and CDR2 as YSYEKL. The V end lost 0 bases, the J end lost 3 bases, and 9 bases lay between the germline ends. The CDR3 length is 15 residues. DNA for the CDR3: TGCGCCAGCAGCCAAGACTTACAAGTCAATCAGCCCCAGCATTTT. Residues: CASSQDLQVNQPQHF.